Following are 20 T cell receptor beta chains from one sample sequenced in a study of early T cells in non-severe SARS-CoV-2 infection. TCRdb processed the 5' RACE reads anew with MiXCR; each CDR3 protein has one entry. The table lists some 83,000 distinct CDR3 sequences, about 10% of them singletons. The starting material was whole blood, obtained at baseline. All receptors derive from an adult who was a healthcare worker with PCR-confirmed SARS-CoV-2 infection or an uninfected control (not recorded which).

This clonotype was seen repeatedly, ten times or more. The genes are TRBV11-2 and TRBJ1-1; 7 nucleotides line up with TRBD1. V shed 7 bases, J shed 8 bases, and the junction held 10 bases outside the gene matches. The CDR3 extends over 13 amino acids. The germline V gene encodes CDR1 SGHAT and CDR2 FQNNGV. The CDR3 spells CASNSIWGQEAFF. The CDR3 DNA follows: TGTGCCAGCAACTCGATCTGGGGACAGGAAGCTTTCTTT.

In this sample, this clonotype turned up many times. V is TRBV7-9 and J is TRBJ2-1; D uncertain. Trimming shortened V by 6 bases and J by 0 bases, and 12 bases separated the two germline ends. Germline V gene lookup returns CDR1 SEHNR and CDR2 FQNEAQ (reference sequence). This CDR3 region has 15 residues. The CDR3 DNA sequence: TGTGCCAGCAGACAAACAGTTAGCTCCTACAATGAGCAGTTCTTC. Translating it yields CASRQTVSSYNEQFF. Complete variable domain (other parts from reference TRBV7-9 and TRBJ2-1): DTGVSQNPRHKITKRGQNVTFRCDPISEHNRLYWYRQTLGQGPEFLTYFQNEAQLEKSRLLSDRFSAERPKGSFSTLEIQRTEQGDSAMYLCASRQTVSSYNEQFFGPGTRLTVL.

The chain recombines TRBV20-1 with TRBJ1-4; the D is unclear. The CDR3 is 12 amino acids. Germline V gives CDR1 DFQATT, CDR2 SNEGSKA (reference sequence). Trimming took off 1 base at V and 6 bases at J, with 6 bases between the two ends. CDR3 sequence: CSARVTHEKLFF. The CDR3, as DNA: TGCAGTGCTAGAGTGACCCATGAAAAACTGTTTTTT.

About this clonotype: The junction differs from germline at one of its ends, possibly a read error. J is TRBJ2-3 and V is TRBV4-1; the D gene is possibly TRBD2 (6 bases). Germline-derived CDR1 and CDR2 are MGHRA and YSYEKL. The CDR3 is 15 residues long. In DNA, the CDR3 is TGTGCCAGCAGTCAACTAGCAGGAGGGCCAGATACGCAGTATTTT. Protein: CASSQLAGGPDTQYF.

The chain joins TRBV27 to TRBJ2-2, with no clear D. CDR1 is MNHEY, CDR2 SMNVEV, per germline (reference sequence). This CDR3 is built from 14 residues. Trimming took 3 bases from V and 5 from J, leaving 10 bases between them. The CDR3 DNA reads TGTGCCAGCAGTTTCATCCTTGGGACCGGGGAGCTGTTTTTT. Translation: CASSFILGTGELFF.

This chain links TRBV7-6 with TRBJ2-7; D might be TRBD2 (5 bases). V lost 5 bases to trimming and J lost 3 bases, with 17 bases between them. The CDR3 is made up of 15 amino acids. CDR1 and CDR2 from the germline V gene are SGHVS and FNYEAQ. The CDR3 nucleotides are TGTGCCAGCAGCCCGTTTCCGGGAATCTACTACGAGCAGTACTTC. This gives the protein CASSPFPGIYYEQYF.

This clonotype was seen many times. This sequence joins TRBV4-1 and TRBJ2-5; D gene ambiguous. Germline V gene data show CDR1 as MGHRA and CDR2 as YSYEKL. Trimming cost V 0 bases and J 1 base, with 12 bases left between them. CDR3 size: 16 residues. CDR3 DNA sequence: TGCGCCAGCAGCCAAGAGGGTGGGATGCCCCAAGAGACCCAGTACTTC. It translates to CASSQEGGMPQETQYF.

The gene calls are TRBV2 and TRBJ2-2, with TRBD2 identical over 7 bases. This CDR3 is 15 amino acids long. The trim removed 8 bases at V and 1 base at J, leaving 7 bases unmatched. CDR1 SNHLY and CDR2 FYNNEI come from the germline V gene. The CDR3 DNA sequence: TGTGCCAGCCAGGTAGCGGGCGAGAACACCGGGGAGCTGTTTTTT. Its translation is CASQVAGENTGELFF.

This clonotype has only a few counts. CDR3 residues: CASSLVGTQETQYF. As DNA, the CDR3 is TGTGCCAGCAGCCTTGTGGGGACCCAAGAGACCCAGTACTTC. This chain links TRBV7-7 with TRBJ2-5; D tentatively reads TRBD1 or TRBD2 (5 bases each). Germline assignment: CDR1 SSHAT and CDR2 FNYEAQ (reference sequence). The CDR3 is made up of 14 amino acids. Between the trimmed V and J ends, which lost 5 bases and 1 base, there was a span of 11 bases.

The chain joins TRBV19 to TRBJ2-4; D ambiguous. The ends were cut back, 3 bases at V and 2 bases at J, with 11 bases in the middle. The CDR3 is 15 residues long. Looked up from germline, CDR1 is LNHDA and CDR2 is SQIVND (reference sequence). The chain's CDR3 is CASSIPQQTKNIQYF. CDR3 in DNA: TGTGCCAGTAGTATTCCCCAGCAGACCAAAAACATTCAGTACTTC.

There are a few counts of this clonotype. The chain combines TRBV20-1 with TRBJ2-7; possibly TRBD2 for D (5 bases). V was trimmed by 0 bases and J by 0 bases, leaving 12 bases between them. Germline V gene lookup returns CDR1 DFQATT and CDR2 SNEGSKA (reference sequence). The CDR3 runs to 15 residues. The CDR3, as DNA: TGCAGTGCTAGAGATGGAGGCGGCACCTCCTACGAGCAGTACTTC. It specifies CSARDGGGTSYEQYF.

This clonotype turned up a few times. V and J are TRBV28 and TRBJ2-7; TRBD1 or TRBD2 may be the D gene (5 bases each). CDR1 MDHEN and CDR2 SYDVKM come from the germline V gene. Deletions cut 5 bases from V and 3 bases from J, with 17 bases between. There are 15 residues in the CDR3. The CDR3 spells CASSPRSEGNYEQYF. CDR3 bases: TGTGCCAGCAGTCCTCGTTCAGAGGGGAACTACGAGCAGTACTTC.

The rearrangement links TRBV21-1 to TRBJ2-7; TRBD2, as called in the table, went unchecked against the DNA. TRBV21-1 is classified as a pseudogene. This CDR3 is built from 16 residues. CDR3 sequence: CASSPLPPAFSYEQYF. The CDR3 DNA reads TGTGCCAGCAGCCCACTCCCGCCAGCCTTTTCCTACGAGCAGTACTTC.

A few counts support this clonotype. The V and J genes are TRBV7-7 and TRBJ2-1, with D maybe TRBD2 (5 bases). Germline loops: CDR1 SSHAT, CDR2 FNYEAQ (reference sequence). Trimming removed 5 bases at V and 8 bases at J, with 16 bases between. The CDR3 contains 14 residues. DNA of the CDR3: TGTGCCAGCAGCCTAACCGGGAAGGGCGATGAGCAGTTCTTC. It encodes CASSLTGKGDEQFF.

This clonotype was seen a handful of times. The gene calls are TRBV12-5 and TRBJ2-7; TRBD1 is a possible D gene (5 bases). V lost 3 bases and J lost 5, with 14 bases in between. Germline V gives CDR1 LGHNT, CDR2 FRNRAP. The CDR3 contains 14 residues. DNA of the CDR3: TGTGCTAGTGGTTTCAACGACAGAACCCACGAGCAGTACTTC. This sequence encodes CASGFNDRTHEQYF.

This clonotype was detected ten times or more. This chain uses TRBV13 with TRBJ2-1; no firm D call. The CDR3 sequence is 16 residues long. Looked up from germline, CDR1 is PRHDT and CDR2 is FYEKMQ (reference sequence). V was pared by 4 bases and J by 2 bases, with 15 bases between. CDR3 loop: CASSSRKNPTYNEQFF. CDR3 nucleotides: TGTGCCAGCAGCTCCCGGAAAAATCCAACCTACAATGAGCAGTTCTTC.

This chain links TRBV10-3 with TRBJ2-3, with D tentatively TRBD1 (6 bases). Trimming took 6 bases from V and 1 from J, leaving 11 bases between them. Germline V gene lookup returns CDR1 ENHRY and CDR2 SYGVKD. CDR3 size: 14 residues. The CDR3 protein is CAIRDSSGTDTQYF. The CDR3 nucleotides are TGTGCCATCAGGGACAGTTCCGGCACAGATACGCAGTATTTT.

This clonotype was seen a handful of times. V usage is TRBV28 and J usage is TRBJ2-1, with 7 bases that match TRBD1. V lost 6 bases and J lost 0; bases outside the gene matches: 17. From germline, CDR1 is MDHEN and CDR2 SYDVKM. This CDR3 has 19 amino acids. CDR3 bases: TGTGCCAGCAGCACCCGAAGGGCGCGGACAGGCATCTCCTACAATGAGCAGTTCTTC. As protein: CASSTRRARTGISYNEQFF.

This clonotype was seen more than once but under ten times. The genes are TRBV10-3 and TRBJ1-3, with D hard to call. From germline, CDR1 is ENHRY and CDR2 SYGVKD. Trimming removed 4 bases at V and 0 bases at J, with 4 bases between. This CDR3 is 13 amino acids long. Here the CDR3 DNA reads TGTGCCATCAGTGCGTACTCTGGAAACACCATATATTTT. Translating it yields CAISAYSGNTIYF.

A few counts support this clonotype. V usage is TRBV7-9 and J usage is TRBJ2-6; D remains ambiguous. With 4 bases removed from V and 4 bases from J, the gap between germline ends came to 14 bases. Per germline, CDR1 SEHNR and CDR2 FQNEAQ (reference sequence). The CDR3 consists of 16 residues. CDR3 DNA sequence: TGTGCCAGCAGCTCTCAGGATCCCGGCGGGGCCAACGTCCTGACTTTC. Translated, it gives CASSSQDPGGANVLTF. Full variable domain (missing parts from reference TRBV7-9 and TRBJ2-6): DTGVSQNPRHKITKRGQNVTFRCDPISEHNRLYWYRQTLGQGPEFLTYFQNEAQLEKSRLLSDRFSAERPKGSFSTLEIQRTEQGDSAMYLCASSSQDPGGANVLTFGAGSRLTVL.